This entry concerns a single T cell receptor (beta chain). The sample originates from a study of tumour-infiltrating T cells in Burkitt lymphoma. Study at large: Repertoire clonality predicted overall and progression-free survival.

TCRdb's table, derived via immunoSEQ multiplex PCR, lists solely in-frame clones and lacks some. The sample has 11,000 to 15,000 clones; 30% are singletons. Source material: tumor tissue. The origin of this receptor is a human donor with diffuse large B-cell lymphoma.

The CDR3, as DNA: TGCAGCGTTGAAAACACCTACGAGCAGTACTTC. Encoded protein: CSVENTYEQYF. This chain connects TRBV29-1 to TRBJ2-7, with D unresolved. Germline loops: CDR1 SQVTM, CDR2 ANQGSEA. V shed 2 bases and J shed 2 bases, with 4 bases lying between them. There are 11 residues in the CDR3.